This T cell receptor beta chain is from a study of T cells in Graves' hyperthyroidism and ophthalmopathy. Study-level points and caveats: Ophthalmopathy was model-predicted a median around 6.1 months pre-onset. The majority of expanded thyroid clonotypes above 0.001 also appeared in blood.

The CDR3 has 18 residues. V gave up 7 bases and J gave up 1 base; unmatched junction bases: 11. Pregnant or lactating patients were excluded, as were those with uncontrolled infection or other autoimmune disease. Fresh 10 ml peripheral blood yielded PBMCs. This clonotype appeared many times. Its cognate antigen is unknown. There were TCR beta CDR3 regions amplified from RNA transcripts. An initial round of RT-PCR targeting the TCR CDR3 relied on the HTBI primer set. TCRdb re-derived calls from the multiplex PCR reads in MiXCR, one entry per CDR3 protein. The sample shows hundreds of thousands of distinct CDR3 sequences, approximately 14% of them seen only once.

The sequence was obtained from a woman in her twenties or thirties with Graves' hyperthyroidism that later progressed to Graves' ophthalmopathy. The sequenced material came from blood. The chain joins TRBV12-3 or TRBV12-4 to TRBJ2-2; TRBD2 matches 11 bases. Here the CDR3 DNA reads TGTGCCAGCATCTTGAGGGCTAGCGGGAGGTTGAACACCGGGGAGCTGTTTTTT. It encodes CASILRASGRLNTGELFF.